This T cell receptor (beta chain) was captured in a study of shared clonotypes between healthy human individuals. Study results and caveats: Sample collection involved blood only; tissue repertoires are likely different.

Germline lookup yields CDR1 MGHRA and CDR2 YSYEKL. The CDR3 has 17 amino acids. Trimming took 1 base from V and 5 from J; bases not matched to a gene: 5. Sequencing on ten immunoSEQ deep assay plates was performed for unsorted PBMC DNA. Generated by immunoSEQ multiplex PCR, the TCRdb table keeps only in-frame clones and is missing some. The sample shows about 490,000 clones, about 79% of them seen only once. Concerning this clone itself: Its antigen is still unknown.

This chain connects TRBV4-1 to TRBJ2-1, with 13 bases fitting TRBD2. The sequenced sample was PBMCs. This receptor was obtained from a woman in her forties in good health. Some clones in this sample may be carry-over from other donors' samples. CDR3 nucleotide sequence: TGCGCCAGCAGCCAAGTGGCAGGACTAGCGGGAGACAATGAGCAGTTCTTC. This codes for CASSQVAGLAGDNEQFF.